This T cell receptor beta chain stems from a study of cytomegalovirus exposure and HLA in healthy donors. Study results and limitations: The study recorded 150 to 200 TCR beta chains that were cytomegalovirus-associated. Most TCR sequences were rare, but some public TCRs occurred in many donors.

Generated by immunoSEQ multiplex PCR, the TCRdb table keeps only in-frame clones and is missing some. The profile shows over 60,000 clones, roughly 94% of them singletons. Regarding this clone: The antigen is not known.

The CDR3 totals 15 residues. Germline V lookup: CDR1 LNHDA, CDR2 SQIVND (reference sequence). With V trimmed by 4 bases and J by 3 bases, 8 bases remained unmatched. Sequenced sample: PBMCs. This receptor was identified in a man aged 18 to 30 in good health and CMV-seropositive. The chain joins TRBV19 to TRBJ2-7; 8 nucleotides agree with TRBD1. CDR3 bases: TGTGCCAGTAGTAATCCGGGACAGGTTATCTACGAGCAGTACTTC. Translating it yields CASSNPGQVIYEQYF.